The rows below give T cell receptor beta chains drawn from one sample of a study of post-analysis software for immune sequencing data. MiXCR, run by TCRdb on the PCR reads, gives a single entry per CDR3 protein. The data show 750,000 to 950,000 distinct CDR3 sequences, around 42% seen once. Sequenced sample: blood. These TCRs come from a girl aged 10 to 17 with multiple sclerosis. CDR3s leave out the opening cysteine and the closing phenylalanine or tryptophan.

j_gene,v_gene,CDR3aa
TRBJ2-5,TRBV7-6,ASSPAGGKGSQY
TRBJ2-3,TRBV29-1,SVGNRLNTDTQY
TRBJ2-1,TRBV24-1,ATSAFKAVQF
TRBJ2-5,TRBV20-1,SADTGTSGFQETQY
TRBJ2-7,TRBV10-3,AMGGAGYEQY
TRBJ1-2,TRBV12-3/TRBV12-4,ASSLQGSYGYT
TRBJ2-1,TRBV27,ASSSSLKSATNNEQF
TRBJ2-3,TRBV7-2,ASSLVRGYTDTQY
TRBJ2-1,TRBV6-5,ASSYSGLAAAPYNEQF
TRBJ2-7,TRBV6-2/TRBV6-3,ASSYDRRETTYEQY
TRBJ2-4,TRBV4-1,ASSQDSQARYGQY
TRBJ2-6,TRBV12-3/TRBV12-4,ASSLATGAGANVLT
TRBJ1-2,TRBV20-1,SARVRSGYT
TRBJ2-1,TRBV9,ASSVGTYEGYNEQF
.,TRBV7-9,ASSFPKGEQY
TRBJ2-2,TRBV4-2,ASSQEAGLNTGELF
TRBJ2-5,TRBV12-3/TRBV12-4,ASSLVGPPGKDQY
.,TRBV20-1,SARGGSYNEQY
TRBJ2-4,TRBV29-1,SVVSQGLENIQY
.,TRBV7-3,ARPFCEQY
TRBJ2-3,TRBV15,ATSRGYRDSSTDTQY
TRBJ1-5,TRBV28,ATAWTETPQPQH
TRBJ2-3,TRBV20-1,SARDRRQALAVQTSTDTQY
TRBJ1-2,TRBV6-6,ASSSTGRGIYGYT
.,TRBV29-1,SAAARGRDEQY
TRBJ2-1,TRBV3-1,ASSHVTLAARDNEQF
TRBJ2-7,TRBV20-1,SARDQSGAQY
TRBJ2-3,TRBV7-2,ASRPRGNTDTQY
TRBJ2-5,TRBV12-3/TRBV12-4,ASSLRREGRETQY